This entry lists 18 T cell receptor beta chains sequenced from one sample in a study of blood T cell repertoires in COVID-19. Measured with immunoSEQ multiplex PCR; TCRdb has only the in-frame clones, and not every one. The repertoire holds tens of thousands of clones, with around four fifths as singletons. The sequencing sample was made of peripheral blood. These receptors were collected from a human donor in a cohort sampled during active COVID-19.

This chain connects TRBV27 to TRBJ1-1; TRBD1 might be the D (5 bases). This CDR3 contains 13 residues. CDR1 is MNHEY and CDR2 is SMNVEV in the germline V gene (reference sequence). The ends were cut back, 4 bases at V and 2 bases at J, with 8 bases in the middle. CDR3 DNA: TGTGCCAGCAGTTGGACAAAAAACACTGAAGCTTTCTTT. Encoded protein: CASSWTKNTEAFF.

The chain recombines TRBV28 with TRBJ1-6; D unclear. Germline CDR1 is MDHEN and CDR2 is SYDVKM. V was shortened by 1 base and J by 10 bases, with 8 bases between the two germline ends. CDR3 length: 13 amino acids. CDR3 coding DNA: TGTGCCAGCAGTTTATATCTCGTGTCACCCCTCCACTTT. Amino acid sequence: CASSLYLVSPLHF.

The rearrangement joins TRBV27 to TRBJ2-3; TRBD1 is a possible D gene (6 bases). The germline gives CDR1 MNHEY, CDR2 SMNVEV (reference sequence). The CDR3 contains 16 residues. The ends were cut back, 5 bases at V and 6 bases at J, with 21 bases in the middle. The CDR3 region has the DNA TGTGCCAGCAGTCCCTACTACAGGGATCAAGAGGATACGCAGTATTTT. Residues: CASSPYYRDQEDTQYF.

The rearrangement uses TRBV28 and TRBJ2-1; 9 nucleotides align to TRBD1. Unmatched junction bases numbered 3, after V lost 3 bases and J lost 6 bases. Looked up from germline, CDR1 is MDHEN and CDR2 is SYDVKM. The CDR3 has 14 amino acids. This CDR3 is CASSFTTGGNEQFF. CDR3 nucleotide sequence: TGTGCCAGCAGTTTTACGACAGGGGGCAATGAGCAGTTCTTC.

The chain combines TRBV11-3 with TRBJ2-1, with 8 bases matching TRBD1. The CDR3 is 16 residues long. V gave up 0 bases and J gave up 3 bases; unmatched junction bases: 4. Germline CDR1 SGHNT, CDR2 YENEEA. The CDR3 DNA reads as TGTGCCAGCAGCTTAGAAGGAGGACAGGGCTACAATGAGCAGTTCTTC. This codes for CASSLEGGQGYNEQFF.

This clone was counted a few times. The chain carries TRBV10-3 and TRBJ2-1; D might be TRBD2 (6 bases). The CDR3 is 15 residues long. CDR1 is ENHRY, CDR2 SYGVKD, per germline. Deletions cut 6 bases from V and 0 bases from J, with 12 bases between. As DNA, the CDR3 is TGTGCCATCAGGGAGGGGCTGAGCTCCTACAATGAGCAGTTCTTC. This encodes CAIREGLSSYNEQFF.

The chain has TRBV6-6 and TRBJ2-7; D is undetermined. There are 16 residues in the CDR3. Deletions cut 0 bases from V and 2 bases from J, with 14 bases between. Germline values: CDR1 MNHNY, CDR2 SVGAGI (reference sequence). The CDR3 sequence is CASSYSMTPNTYEQYF. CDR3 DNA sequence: TGTGCCAGCAGTTACTCGATGACACCGAATACCTACGAGCAGTACTTC.

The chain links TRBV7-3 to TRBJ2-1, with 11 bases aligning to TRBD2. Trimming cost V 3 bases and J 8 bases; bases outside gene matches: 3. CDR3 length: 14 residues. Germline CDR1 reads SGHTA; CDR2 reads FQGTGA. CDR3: CASSFSGGAYEQFF. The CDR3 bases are TGTGCCAGCAGCTTTAGCGGGGGGGCGTATGAGCAGTTCTTC.

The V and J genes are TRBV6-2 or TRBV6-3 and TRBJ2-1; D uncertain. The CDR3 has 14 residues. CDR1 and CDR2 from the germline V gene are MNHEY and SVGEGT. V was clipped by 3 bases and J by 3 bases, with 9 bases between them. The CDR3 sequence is CASSYSVYYNEQFF. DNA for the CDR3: TGTGCCAGCAGTTATTCGGTCTACTACAATGAGCAGTTCTTC.

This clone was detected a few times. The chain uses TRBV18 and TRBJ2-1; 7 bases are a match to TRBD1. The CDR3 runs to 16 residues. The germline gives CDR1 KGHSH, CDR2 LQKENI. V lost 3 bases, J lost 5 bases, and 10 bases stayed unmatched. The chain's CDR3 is CASSPTTGSVDNEQFF. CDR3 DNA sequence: TGTGCCAGCTCACCTACGACAGGGAGTGTCGACAATGAGCAGTTCTTC.

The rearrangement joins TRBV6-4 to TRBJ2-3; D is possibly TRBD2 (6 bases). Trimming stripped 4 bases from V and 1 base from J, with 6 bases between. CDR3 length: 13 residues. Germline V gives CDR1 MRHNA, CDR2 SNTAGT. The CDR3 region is CASSAGGTDTQYF. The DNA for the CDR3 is TGTGCCAGCAGTGCGGGGGGCACAGATACGCAGTATTTT.

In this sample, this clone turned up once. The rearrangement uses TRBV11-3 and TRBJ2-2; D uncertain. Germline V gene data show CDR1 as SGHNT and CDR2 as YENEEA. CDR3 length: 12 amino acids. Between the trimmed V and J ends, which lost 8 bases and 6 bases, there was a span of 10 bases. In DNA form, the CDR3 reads TGTGCCAGCGGCCGTTCCCCCGGGGAGCTGTTTTTT. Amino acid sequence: CASGRSPGELFF.

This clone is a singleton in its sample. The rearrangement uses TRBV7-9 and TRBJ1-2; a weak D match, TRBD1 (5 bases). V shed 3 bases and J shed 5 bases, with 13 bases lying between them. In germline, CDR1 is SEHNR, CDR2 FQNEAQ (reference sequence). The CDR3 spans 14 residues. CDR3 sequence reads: CASSFNEAGYGYTF. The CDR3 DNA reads TGTGCCAGCAGCTTTAATGAGGCAGGGTATGGCTACACCTTC.

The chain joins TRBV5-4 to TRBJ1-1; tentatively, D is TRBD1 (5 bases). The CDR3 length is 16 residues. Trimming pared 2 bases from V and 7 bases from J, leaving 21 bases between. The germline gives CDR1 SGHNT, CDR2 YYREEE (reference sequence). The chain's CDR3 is CASSFGAAGPRGEAFF. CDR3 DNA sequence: TGTGCCAGCAGCTTTGGTGCTGCGGGGCCTCGTGGTGAAGCTTTCTTT.

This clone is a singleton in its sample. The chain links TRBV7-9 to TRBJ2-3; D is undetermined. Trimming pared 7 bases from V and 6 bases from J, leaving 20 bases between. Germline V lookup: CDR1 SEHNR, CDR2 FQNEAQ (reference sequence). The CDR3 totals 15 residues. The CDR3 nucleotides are TGTGCCAGCAACCCCGGATTCGTACCACAGGATACGCAGTATTTT. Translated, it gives CASNPGFVPQDTQYF.

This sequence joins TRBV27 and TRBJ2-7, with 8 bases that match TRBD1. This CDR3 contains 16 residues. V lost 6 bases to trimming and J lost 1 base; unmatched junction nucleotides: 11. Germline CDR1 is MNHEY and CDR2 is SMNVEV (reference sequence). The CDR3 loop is CASRPTQGERSYEQYF. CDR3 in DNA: TGTGCCAGCAGGCCCACACAGGGGGAAAGGTCCTACGAGCAGTACTTC.

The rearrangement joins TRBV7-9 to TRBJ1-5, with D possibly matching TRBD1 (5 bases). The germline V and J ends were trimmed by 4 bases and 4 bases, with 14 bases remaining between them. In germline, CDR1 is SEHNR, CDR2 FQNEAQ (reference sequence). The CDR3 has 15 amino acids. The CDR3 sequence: CASSSDGAGNQPQHF. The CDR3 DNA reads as TGTGCCAGCAGCTCCGACGGGGCGGGGAATCAGCCCCAGCATTTT.

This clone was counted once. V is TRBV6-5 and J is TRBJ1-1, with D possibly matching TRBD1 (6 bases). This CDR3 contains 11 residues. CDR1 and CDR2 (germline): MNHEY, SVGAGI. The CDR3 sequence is CATTGNTEAFF. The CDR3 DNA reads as TGTGCGACGACAGGGAACACTGAAGCTTTCTTT.